Listed below are T cell receptor beta chains from one sample, sequenced in a study of long-term antiretroviral therapy in people with HIV. The data were produced by immunoSEQ multiplex PCR, yet TCRdb's version contains in-frame clones alone and is incomplete. Of 25,000 to 30,000 clones in the sample, approximately 90% were seen once. Sequencing used unsorted PBMCs, obtained 3.1 years after starting antiretroviral therapy. The source is a man between 18 and 35 years old with HIV. Both conserved end residues are part of each CDR3. A D gene is named only where the DNA matches it firmly.

TRBD2	14	TRBV5-1	TRBJ2-5	CASSLVGGEETQYF	TGCGCCAGCAGCTTGGTTGGGGGGGAGGAGACCCAGTACTTC
NA	16	TRBV7-6	TRBJ1-2	CASSLAPNGEPYGYTF	TGTGCCAGCAGCTTAGCACCGAACGGGGAGCCCTATGGCTACACCTTC
TRBD1	15	TRBV15	TRBJ1-4	CATTPTGTDNEKLFF	TGTGCCACCACCCCAACGGGGACAGACAATGAAAAACTGTTTTTT
NA	14	TRBV5-1	TRBJ2-5	CASSPPGLDLTQYF	TGCGCCAGCAGCCCGCCGGGCTTAGATTTGACCCAGTACTTC
NA	15	TRBV27	TRBJ2-3	CASSPPDRGPDTQYF	TGTGCCAGCAGTCCCCCCGACCGGGGTCCAGATACGCAGTATTTT
NA	14	TRBV19	TRBJ1-4	CASSIEITNEKLFF	TGTGCCAGTAGCATAGAGATAACTAATGAAAAACTGTTTTTT
TRBD1	15	TRBV30	TRBJ1-2	CAWTAGRGRNYGYTF	TGTGCCTGGACAGCTGGCAGGGGGAGGAACTATGGCTACACCTTC
TRBD1	15	TRBV4-2	TRBJ1-2	CASSQGTGNLYGYTF	TGTGCCAGCAGCCAAGGGACAGGAAACCTCTATGGCTACACCTTC
NA	13	TRBV6-5	TRBJ2-1	CASRAPSEAEQFF	TGTGCCAGCCGAGCCCCTAGCGAGGCTGAGCAGTTCTTC
TRBD1	16	TRBV5-4	TRBJ1-2	CASSSPNRGSNYGYTF	TGTGCCAGCAGCTCCCCCAACAGGGGCTCTAACTATGGCTACACCTTC
NA	12	TRBV29-1	TRBJ2-2	CSVGLNTGELFF	TGCAGCGTTGGGCTTAACACCGGGGAGCTGTTTTTT
NA	13	TRBV6-5	TRBJ1-2	CASSLSAMAGYTF	TGTGCCAGCAGTTTGTCAGCAATGGCGGGCTACACCTTC
NA	14	TRBV30	TRBJ1-1	CAWSPGSRRTEAFF	TGTGCCTGGAGTCCCGGCAGTCGAAGGACTGAAGCTTTCTTT
NA	16	TRBV7-6	TRBJ1-4	CASSLTGPGVNEKLFF	TGTGCCAGCAGCTTAACGGGGCCAGGAGTTAATGAAAAACTGTTTTTT
NA	15	TRBV6-1	TRBJ2-5	CASSDARGDRETQYF	TGTGCCAGCAGTGACGCCCGTGGGGACCGGGAGACCCAGTACTTC
NA	19	TRBV4-3	TRBJ2-3	CASSQEGGRGGRTEDTQYF	TGCGCCAGCAGCCAAGAAGGCGGTCGAGGCGGCCGGACAGAAGATACGCAGTATTTT
NA	15	TRBV7-9	TRBJ1-4	CASSPARHSNEKLFF	TGTGCCAGCAGCCCCGCGAGGCATTCTAATGAAAAACTGTTTTTT
NA	10	TRBV20-1	TRBJ2-1	CSTRGAEQFF	TGCAGTACAAGGGGGGCTGAGCAGTTCTTC
NA	12	TRBV2	TRBJ2-1	CASVIGGNEQFF	TGTGCCAGCGTAATTGGGGGGAATGAGCAGTTCTTC
NA	12	TRBV5-5	TRBJ2-2	CASSLVAGELFF	TGTGCCAGCAGCTTGGTAGCCGGGGAGCTGTTTTTT
NA	13	TRBV7-2	TRBJ2-5	CASTSWGQETQYF	TGTGCCAGCACCTCGTGGGGACAAGAGACCCAGTACTTC
NA	13	TRBV6-1	TRBJ2-2	CASSESQGGELFF	TGTGCCAGCAGTGAATCTCAGGGCGGGGAGCTGTTTTTT
NA	14	TRBV6-1	TRBJ2-3	CASSDWRWADTQYF	TGTGCCAGCAGTGACTGGAGGTGGGCAGATACGCAGTATTTT
TRBD2	16	TRBV12-5	TRBJ2-1	CASGTSGGPSYNEQFF	TGTGCTAGTGGGACTAGCGGGGGGCCCTCCTACAATGAGCAGTTCTTC